These 15 T cell receptor beta chains were sequenced from one sample in a study of shared clonotypes between healthy human individuals. TCRdb keeps only in-frame clones here, not all; method: immunoSEQ multiplex PCR. The sample has a few million clones; approximately 92% are singletons. Input material: naive CD4+ T cells sorted from blood. Subset given: CD45RA+ positively selected. The origin of the receptors is a man in his late teens or twenties in good health.

A few counts support this clone. The chain joins TRBV7-9 to TRBJ1-5, with D unresolved. The CDR3 is 15 residues long. The germline CDR1 and CDR2 sequences are SEHNR and FQNEAQ (reference sequence). Trimming pared 0 bases from V and 0 bases from J, leaving 6 bases between. The CDR3 sequence is CASSLASSSNQPQHF. The CDR3 nucleotides are TGTGCCAGCAGCTTAGCTTCCAGTAGCAATCAGCCCCAGCATTTT.

This rearrangement joins TRBV6-5 to TRBJ1-1, with a weak D call TRBD1 (5 bases). V was shortened by 8 bases and J by 7 bases, with 17 bases between the two germline ends. The germline CDR1 and CDR2 sequences are MNHEY and SVGAGI. The CDR3 runs 13 residues. CDR3 in DNA: TGTGCCAGCGCGAGGGAGGGGCGGAGTGAAGCTTTCTTT. Its protein product is CASAREGRSEAFF.

J is TRBJ2-1 and V is TRBV5-1; D is possibly TRBD1 (5 bases). The V end was cut by 3 bases, the J end by 6 bases, with 16 bases between. Germline V gene sequence: CDR1 SGHRS, CDR2 YFSETQ. The CDR3 has 15 residues. CDR3 nucleotides: TGCGCCAGCAGCTCTCGACAGCCGGAGACCAATGAGCAGTTCTTC. Its protein product is CASSSRQPETNEQFF.

The chain is built from TRBV7-9 and TRBJ2-2; perhaps TRBD1 as D (6 bases). This CDR3 is 16 amino acids long. Germline values: CDR1 SEHNR, CDR2 FQNEAQ (reference sequence). V lost 4 bases, J lost 6 bases, and 18 bases lay in between. CDR3 coding DNA: TGTGCCAGCAGCTCCCTCAGGGGTTCTATCCCCGGGGAGCTGTTTTTT. It translates to CASSSLRGSIPGELFF.

The V and J genes are TRBV7-9 and TRBJ1-1; no firm D call. V was shortened by 2 bases and J by 5 bases, with 9 bases between the two germline ends. The CDR3 sequence is 13 residues long. Germline CDR1 and CDR2: SEHNR and FQNEAQ (reference sequence). The CDR3 is CASSLISGTEAFF. The CDR3 nucleotides read TGTGCCAGCAGCTTAATCTCGGGTACTGAAGCTTTCTTT. Supplemented by reference TRBV7-9 and TRBJ1-1, the full variable domain reads DTGVSQNPRHKITKRGQNVTFRCDPISEHNRLYWYRQTLGQGPEFLTYFQNEAQLEKSRLLSDRFSAERPKGSFSTLEIQRTEQGDSAMYLCASSLISGTEAFFGQGTRLTVV.

The chain joins TRBV5-5 to TRBJ2-2; TRBD1 or TRBD2 may be the D gene (5 bases each). This CDR3 contains 18 residues. Germline V lookup: CDR1 SGHKS, CDR2 YYEKEE (reference sequence). Deletions cut 4 bases from V and 5 bases from J, with 24 bases between. CDR3 protein: CASSLRDGLALGTGELFF. CDR3 DNA: TGTGCCAGCAGCCTCCGGGACGGACTCGCGTTGGGGACCGGGGAGCTGTTTTTT. Full variable domain (missing parts from reference TRBV5-5 and TRBJ2-2): DAGVTQSPTHLIKTRGQQVTLRCSPISGHKSVSWYQQVLGQGPQFIFQYYEKEERGRGNFPDRFSARQFPNYSSELNVNALLLGDSALYLCASSLRDGLALGTGELFFGEGSRLTVL.

This clone appeared once. The V gene is TRBV6-5, the J gene TRBJ1-2; TRBD1 matches at 8 bases. V shed 6 bases, J shed 8 bases, and the junction held 14 bases outside the gene matches. Germline V lookup: CDR1 MNHEY, CDR2 SVGAGI. The CDR3 is made up of 15 amino acids. CDR3 region: CASSSVAGGLRGYTF. The CDR3 bases are TGTGCCAGCAGCTCTGTGGCAGGGGGCCTGAGAGGCTACACCTTC.

V is TRBV18 and J is TRBJ1-1; D gene ambiguous. Looked up from germline, CDR1 is KGHSH and CDR2 is LQKENI. V was cut by 1 base and J by 7 bases, with 10 bases left in between. This CDR3 spans 13 amino acids. The CDR3 reads CASSPLAGVEAFF. CDR3 sequence (DNA): TGTGCCAGCTCACCACTGGCAGGAGTTGAAGCTTTCTTT.

The rearrangement links TRBV28 to TRBJ1-1; D not resolved. The CDR3 covers 13 residues. V lost 7 bases and J lost 3, with 12 bases in between. Germline V gives CDR1 MDHEN, CDR2 SYDVKM. CDR3 loop: CASNLRGYTEAFF. CDR3 DNA: TGTGCCAGCAACCTGAGAGGGTACACTGAAGCTTTCTTT.

This chain links TRBV18 with TRBJ2-2, with D hard to call. This CDR3 has 13 amino acids. Trimming left V 2 bases short and J 3 bases short, with 4 bases between. Germline CDR1 and CDR2: KGHSH and LQKENI. This CDR3 reads CASSPDYTGELFF. The CDR3 coding sequence is TGTGCCAGCTCACCAGATTACACCGGGGAGCTGTTTTTT.

V gene TRBV28 combines with J gene TRBJ1-6; D may be TRBD1 (5 bases). CDR3 length: 14 residues. Trimming shortened V by 2 bases and J by 10 bases, and 12 bases separated the two germline ends. Germline-derived CDR1 and CDR2 are MDHEN and SYDVKM. The CDR3 region is CASSLRGPGSPLHF. Here the CDR3 DNA reads TGTGCCAGCAGTTTAAGGGGTCCGGGATCACCCCTCCACTTT.

The chain uses TRBV4-3 and TRBJ2-7; TRBD2 aligns across 10 bases. CDR1 and CDR2 from the germline V gene are LGHNA and YSLEER. This CDR3 comprises 15 residues. The V segment lost 5 bases and the J segment 0 bases; nucleotides outside the gene matches: 4. DNA for the CDR3: TGCGCCAGCAGCAGTCTAGCGGGAGTCTCCTACGAGCAGTACTTC. It encodes CASSSLAGVSYEQYF.

V is TRBV6-5 and J is TRBJ2-7; TRBD2 agrees at 9 bases. Germline CDR1 MNHEY, CDR2 SVGAGI. V trimming: 4 bases; J trimming: 4 bases; junction bases outside the gene matches: 11. The CDR3 is 16 residues long. CDR3 nucleotides: TGTGCCAGCAGTTCGATCTCCCTAGCGGGGAGGTACGAGCAGTACTTC. Its translation: CASSSISLAGRYEQYF.

The CDR3 DNA sequence: TGTGCCATCAGTGAGTCGATTCCAGGAATGAACACTGAAGCTTTCTTT. This sequence encodes CAISESIPGMNTEAFF. This chain joins TRBV10-3 and TRBJ1-1; D not resolved. V lost 0 bases, J lost 0 bases, and 11 bases lay in between. The CDR3 has 16 residues. Germline loops: CDR1 ENHRY, CDR2 SYGVKD.

This clone has a single count. The chain recombines TRBV2 with TRBJ2-7; possible D gene TRBD2, 6 bases. From germline, CDR1 is SNHLY and CDR2 FYNNEI. CDR3 length: 14 amino acids. V dropped 5 bases and J dropped 4 bases, with 15 bases sitting between them. The chain's CDR3 is CASSYREFWYEQYF. The CDR3 DNA follows: TGTGCCAGCAGTTACCGGGAGTTTTGGTACGAGCAGTACTTC. The whole variable domain, filled in from reference TRBV2 and TRBJ2-7, reads EPEVTQTPSHQVTQMGQEVILRCVPISNHLYFYWYRQILGQKVEFLVSFYNNEISEKSEIFDDQFSVERPDGSNFTLKIRSTKLEDSAMYFCASSYREFWYEQYFGPGTRLTVT.